One and the same sample provided the 26 T cell receptor beta chains below, sequenced in a study of Graves' ophthalmopathy and Graves' hyperthyroidism. For repertoire sequencing, the TCR beta CDR3 regions were amplified from RNA transcripts. The first round was an RT-PCR with HTBI primers, and the second round was a multiplex PCR. TCRdb reanalysed the multiplex PCR reads using MiXCR and keeps one entry per CDR3 protein. The sample holds about 740,000 distinct CDR3 sequences, roughly 41% seen once. Sequenced sample: peripheral blood. The source of these receptors is an adult man with Graves' ophthalmopathy.

In its sample, this clonotype was seen a few times. The chain carries TRBV19 and TRBJ1-4; D perhaps matches TRBD1 (6 bases). Looked up from germline, CDR1 is LNHDA and CDR2 is SQIVND (reference sequence). The CDR3 loop spans 15 amino acids. Trimming removed 9 bases at V and 8 bases at J, with 22 bases between. The CDR3 sequence: CASSSRTVLEEKLFF. The CDR3 nucleotides read TGTGCCAGCAGCTCCCGGACAGTTTTAGAAGAAAAACTGTTTTTT.

A note on this clonotype: A read error may be the cause here, since a much bigger clone is one base away. V is TRBV29-1 and J is TRBJ2-7; 7 bases are shared with TRBD1. The CDR3 is 15 amino acids. Germline V gene sequence: CDR1 SQVTM, CDR2 ANQGSEA. CDR3 sequence: CSVVLLQGHSCEQYF. The CDR3 nucleotides read TGCAGCGTTGTTTTGTTACAGGGGCACTCCTGCGAGCAGTACTTC.

This rearrangement joins TRBV29-1 to TRBJ1-2; TRBD1 matches at 7 bases. Germline V gene lookup returns CDR1 SQVTM and CDR2 ANQGSEA. With V trimmed by 8 bases and J by 8 bases, 14 bases remained unmatched. CDR3 length: 13 residues. The CDR3, as DNA: TGCAGCTTATCAGGACAGGACCCTCTAGGCTACACCTTC. This encodes CSLSGQDPLGYTF.

The V call is TRBV4-2, the J call TRBJ2-7; 7 bases map to TRBD1. The length of the CDR3 is 17 residues. CDR1 and CDR2 (germline): LGHNA, YNFKEQ. With V trimmed by 1 base and J by 2 bases, 11 bases remained unmatched. The chain's CDR3 is CASSQGSVQGKAYEQYF. In DNA form, the CDR3 reads TGTGCCAGCAGCCAAGGCAGTGTACAGGGGAAGGCCTACGAGCAGTACTTC.

This clonotype was picked up one time. This chain uses TRBV11-2 with TRBJ2-7; D possibly corresponds to TRBD1 (5 bases). The ends were cut back, 4 bases at V and 4 bases at J, with 8 bases in the middle. The CDR3 totals 12 residues. CDR1 is SGHAT, CDR2 FQNNGV, per germline. The DNA for the CDR3 is TGTGCCAGCAGCTCCGACAGTTACGAGCAGTACGTC. Protein product: CASSSDSYEQYV.

The chain recombines TRBV29-1 with TRBJ1-5, with D unresolved. The CDR3 runs 9 residues. V shed 1 base and J shed 9 bases, with 1 base lying between them. Germline loops: CDR1 SQVTM, CDR2 ANQGSEA. The CDR3 sequence: CSVEGPQHF. CDR3 coding DNA: TGCAGCGTTGAAGGGCCCCAGCATTTT.

The chain carries TRBV29-1 and TRBJ2-1; D tentatively fits TRBD1 or TRBD2 (6 bases each). V lost 8 bases, J lost 10 bases, and 18 bases lay in between. Germline-derived CDR1 and CDR2 are SQVTM and ANQGSEA. The CDR3 loop spans 12 amino acids. CDR3 nucleotide sequence: TGCAGCCCTGGAGGGGGGCCACAGGAGCAGTTCTTC. It is translated as CSPGGGPQEQFF.

Only a few counts were recorded for this clonotype. This chain uses TRBV7-9 with TRBJ1-1; TRBD1 matches at 8 bases. Germline trimming cut 1 base from V and 5 bases from J; bases unmatched to any gene: 9. The CDR3 sequence is 16 residues long. Germline CDR1 reads SEHNR; CDR2 reads FQNEAQ (reference sequence). CDR3 nucleotide sequence: TGTGCCAGCAGCTTAGGACCACAGGGGGTTAGTACTGAAGCTTTCTTT. This translates into CASSLGPQGVSTEAFF.

This clonotype was seen a handful of times. V and J are TRBV7-8 and TRBJ2-7; 7 bases match TRBD1. Losses at the gene ends were 0 bases for V and 2 bases for J; bases not matched to a gene: 4. CDR1 is SGHVS, CDR2 FQNEAQ, per germline. CDR3 size: 15 residues. The CDR3 here is CASSLAGTETYEQYF. The CDR3 DNA follows: TGTGCCAGCAGCTTAGCCGGGACAGAAACCTACGAGCAGTACTTC.

The table lists this clonotype with many counts. The chain joins TRBV20-1 to TRBJ2-5; D is undetermined. The CDR3 has 10 amino acids. Germline V gene lookup returns CDR1 DFQATT and CDR2 SNEGSKA (reference sequence). V was shortened by 5 bases and J by 6 bases, with 7 bases between the two germline ends. CDR3 in DNA: TGCAGTGCTCCCGCGAAGACCCAGTACTTC. The encoded protein is CSAPAKTQYF.

A remark on this clonotype: A read error is possible here, since a much larger clone lies one base away. The chain combines TRBV19 with TRBJ1-1; D is uncertain. Germline CDR1 reads LNHDA; CDR2 reads SQIVND (reference sequence). This CDR3 comprises 13 residues. Between the trimmed V and J ends, which lost 8 bases and 1 base, there was a span of 11 bases. As DNA, the CDR3 is TGTGCCAGTTCCCGCGCTAAGAACACTGAAGCTTTCTTT. Its protein product is CASSRAKNTEAFF.

The rearrangement uses TRBV29-1 and TRBJ1-2, with D perhaps matching TRBD1 (5 bases). Germline V gives CDR1 SQVTM, CDR2 ANQGSEA. There are 14 residues in the CDR3. Trimming pared 2 bases from V and 10 bases from J, leaving 20 bases between. CDR3 protein: CSVERRGQGGDYTF. In DNA form, the CDR3 reads TGCAGCGTTGAACGTCGTGGGCAGGGCGGAGACTACACCTTC.

This clonotype came up once. This chain links TRBV7-9 with TRBJ2-7; tentatively, D is TRBD2 (6 bases). This CDR3 is 15 amino acids long. Per the germline V gene, CDR1 is SEHNR and CDR2 is FQNEAQ (reference sequence). Deletions cut 5 bases from V and 3 bases from J, with 17 bases between. CDR3 DNA: TGTGCCAGCAGCCCCCGGACGGGGGTGGGCTACGAGCAGTACTTC. Amino acids: CASSPRTGVGYEQYF.

On this clonotype: This may arise from a read error, as a much more abundant clone is one base away. This chain connects TRBV2 to TRBJ2-6; 10 bases are a match to TRBD2. V lost 6 bases, J lost 15 bases, and 14 bases stayed unmatched. The germline V gene has CDR1 SNHLY and CDR2 FYNNEI. The CDR3 contains 15 residues. The CDR3 coding sequence is TGTGCCAGCAGCCAGCTAGCGGGGGCCTCAGGAGCCCTGACTTTC. Protein: CASSQLAGASGALTF.

In this sample, this clonotype turned up many times. The chain links TRBV7-8 to TRBJ1-6; a weak D match, TRBD1 (5 bases). Trimming pared 4 bases from V and 9 bases from J, leaving 16 bases between. Germline values: CDR1 SGHVS, CDR2 FQNEAQ. The CDR3 totals 15 residues. The chain's CDR3 is CASSSYDSQPSPLHF. The CDR3 DNA reads TGTGCCAGCAGCTCCTACGACAGTCAGCCTTCACCCCTCCACTTT. Full variable domain (remainder filled in from reference TRBV7-8 and TRBJ1-6): GAGVSQSPRYKVAKRGQDVALRCDPISGHVSLFWYQQALGQGPEFLTYFQNEAQLDKSGLPSDRFFAERPEGSVSTLKIQRTQQEDSAVYLCASSSYDSQPSPLHFGNGTRLTVT.

At least ten counts were recorded for this clonotype. The chain is built from TRBV20-1 and TRBJ1-1, with a weak D call TRBD1 (5 bases). This CDR3 contains 14 residues. Trimming cost V 3 bases and J 1 base, with 12 bases left between them. The germline V gene encodes CDR1 DFQATT and CDR2 SNEGSKA (reference sequence). In DNA form, the CDR3 reads TGCAGTGCTAGTCAGGGCAACGGGAACACTGAAGCTTTCTTT. Protein product: CSASQGNGNTEAFF.

The rearrangement uses TRBV14 and TRBJ2-5; TRBD2 is a possible D gene (6 bases). The CDR3 spans 14 residues. Germline loops: CDR1 SGHDN, CDR2 FVKESK. V was trimmed by 4 bases and J by 5 bases, leaving 14 bases between them. The CDR3 nucleotides are TGTGCCAGCAGCCCCCAGGGACTTCCGGAGACCCAGTACTTC. Its protein product is CASSPQGLPETQYF.

V usage is TRBV12-3 or TRBV12-4 and J usage is TRBJ2-5, with 12 bases matching TRBD2. V was pared by 6 bases and J by 2 bases, with 4 bases of the junction left unmatched. CDR3 length: 15 amino acids. CDR3 nucleotide sequence: TGTGCCAGCAGGTTGACTAGCGGGAGACAAGAGACCCAGTACTTC. It codes for CASRLTSGRQETQYF.

The J gene is TRBJ2-7, the V gene TRBV10-3; 11 bases agree with TRBD1. V shed 7 bases and J 6 bases; nucleotides not matched to a gene: 5. The CDR3 runs to 13 residues. Germline CDR1 and CDR2: ENHRY and SYGVKD. The CDR3 protein is CAITRTGGGEQYF. The CDR3 region has the DNA TGTGCCATCACCCGGACAGGGGGCGGCGAGCAGTACTTC.

The chain combines TRBV29-1 with TRBJ2-5; D perhaps matches TRBD1 (6 bases). Germline V CDR1 and CDR2: SQVTM, ANQGSEA. The CDR3 loop spans 13 amino acids. V was pared by 3 bases and J by 2 bases, with 10 bases between. In nucleotides, the CDR3 is TGCAGCGTTGAGCGAGGGGGACAAGAGACCCAGTACTTC. Amino acid sequence: CSVERGGQETQYF. Using reference TRBV29-1 and TRBJ2-5 for the parts outside the CDR3, the full variable domain is SAVISQKPSRDICQRGTSLTIQCQVDSQVTMMFWYRQQPGQSLTLIATANQGSEATYESGFVIDKFPISRPNLTFSTLTVSNMSPEDSSIYLCSVERGGQETQYFGPGTRLLVL.

This clonotype occurred a few times. The chain links TRBV2 to TRBJ2-2, with a possible D match to TRBD1 (7 bases). This CDR3 contains 15 residues. Per germline, CDR1 SNHLY and CDR2 FYNNEI. V was trimmed by 4 bases and J by 5 bases, leaving 14 bases between them. This chain's CDR3 is CASSGLPGGTGELFF. The CDR3, as DNA: TGTGCCAGCAGTGGATTGCCAGGGGGGACCGGGGAGCTGTTTTTT. Full variable domain (missing parts from reference TRBV2 and TRBJ2-2): EPEVTQTPSHQVTQMGQEVILRCVPISNHLYFYWYRQILGQKVEFLVSFYNNEISEKSEIFDDQFSVERPDGSNFTLKIRSTKLEDSAMYFCASSGLPGGTGELFFGEGSRLTVL.

The chain joins TRBV29-1 to TRBJ1-2, with 11 positions matching TRBD1. The V and J ends lost 6 bases and 7 bases, in that order; junction bases with no gene match: 10. This CDR3 contains 14 residues. Germline CDR1 reads SQVTM; CDR2 reads ANQGSEA. CDR3 nucleotide sequence: TGCAGCGTCTCCCGGGGACAGGGGGAGGGTGGCTACACCTTC. Its protein is CSVSRGQGEGGYTF. Full variable domain (rest looked up from reference TRBV29-1 and TRBJ1-2): SAVISQKPSRDICQRGTSLTIQCQVDSQVTMMFWYRQQPGQSLTLIATANQGSEATYESGFVIDKFPISRPNLTFSTLTVSNMSPEDSSIYLCSVSRGQGEGGYTFGSGTRLTVV.

On this clonotype: A read error is possible here, since a much larger clone lies one base away. J is TRBJ1-5 and V is TRBV24-1; 11 bases are shared with TRBD1. V shed 7 bases, J shed 4 bases, and the junction held 5 bases outside the gene matches. This CDR3 has 15 residues. CDR1 and CDR2 from the germline V gene are KGHDR and SFDVKD. Here the CDR3 DNA reads TGTGCCACCAGGACCGGGACAGGGGGGAATCAGCCCCAGCATTTT. Its protein product is CATRTGTGGNQPQHF.

This chain uses TRBV24-1 with TRBJ1-4, with D tentatively TRBD1 (5 bases). The V gene lost 8 bases and the J gene lost 6 bases, with 21 bases spanning the gap. CDR3 length: 16 amino acids. Germline loops: CDR1 KGHDR, CDR2 SFDVKD. CDR3 residues: CATISKLWGEDEKLFF. For the CDR3, the DNA is TGTGCCACCATTAGCAAATTGTGGGGGGAAGATGAAAAACTGTTTTTT.

Of note for this clonotype: Here the CDR3 omits its conserved ending phenylalanine or tryptophan, so a read error is the likely source. The CDR3, as DNA: TGTGCCAGCAGCCGGGACAGATATTCACCCCTCCACCTT. It is translated as CASSRDRYSPLHL. The rearrangement joins TRBV2 to TRBJ1-6; 7 nucleotides align to TRBD1. Losses at the gene ends were 6 bases for V and 8 bases for J; bases not matched to a gene: 4. Germline V CDR1 and CDR2: SNHLY, FYNNEI. The CDR3 length is 13 residues.

This clonotype was observed a handful of times. The chain links TRBV2 to TRBJ2-7; 10 bases align to TRBD1. The ends lost 6 bases at V and 4 bases at J; junction bases unmatched: 12. The germline CDR1 and CDR2 sequences are SNHLY and FYNNEI. The length of the CDR3 is 16 residues. In DNA, the CDR3 is TGTGCCAGCAGACCGCGACAGGGACAGGGGTTTTACGAGCAGTACTTC. Protein product: CASRPRQGQGFYEQYF.